This entry features one TCR beta chain sequence. The antigen remains undetermined. This specimen comes from a study of vaccination and CD4 T cells after COVID-19. Turning to the study itself: For post-vaccine samples, collection took place a median approximately 77 days after dose two, ranging from 14 to 241. Overlapping spike pools from SARS-CoV-2 and HCoV-NL63, HCoV-OC43 and HCoV-229E served as culture stimuli. Study results and limitations: The great majority, 304 of 307 vaccine-specific clones, proved spike mono-reactive in convalescent patients. For SARS-CoV-2-reactive clonotypes, the median went from about 22 to 38, a nonsignificant increase.

Specified treatment: approximately nine-day PBMC culture with coronavirus spike peptide pools or control peptides (ViraFEST assay). The V and J ends lost 4 bases and 7 bases, in that order; junction bases with no gene match: 10. In germline, CDR1 is DFQATT, CDR2 SNEGSKA (reference sequence). This CDR3 is 15 amino acids long. Researchers used the Oncomine TCR Beta short-read assay to sequence DNA from cultured CD4+ T cells. TCRdb re-analysed the PCR reads in MiXCR, keeping a single row per CDR3 protein. Among under 25,000 distinct CDR3 sequences listed, 65% to 80% were seen once. Here the sequenced sample was CD4+ T cells from blood, cultured in vitro, taken after SARS-CoV-2 vaccination. The origin of this receptor is a human donor who received a COVID-19 vaccine. The chain employs TRBV20-1 and TRBJ2-5, with 12 bases lining up with TRBD2. CDR3 loop: CSATLAGGLIGTQYF. The CDR3 region has the DNA TGCAGTGCTACGCTAGCGGGGGGGCTTATAGGGACCCAGTACTTC.